The rows below give T cell receptor beta chains drawn from one sample of a study of cytomegalovirus exposure and HLA in healthy donors. This table comes from immunoSEQ multiplex PCR, and its TCRdb copy is limited to in-frame clones, with some not included. Of 85,000 to 120,000 clones in the sample, 80% to 90% were seen once. The sequenced sample consisted of PBMCs. The receptors here all came from a man aged 50 to 59 in good health and CMV-seronegative. Both conserved end residues are part of each CDR3. The D gene is left open where the match is weak. Clone size appears in some rows only: once, few, many, or a class for an expanded clone.

size,V,D,J,CDR3
.,TRBV11-2,TRBD1,TRBJ1-6,CASSLGQRNNSPLHF
.,TRBV29-1,TRBD2,TRBJ2-3,CSVQTGGGTDTQYF
.,TRBV9,TRBD1,TRBJ1-6,CASSSRRTGYSPLHF
.,TRBV11-2,TRBD2,TRBJ2-7,CASSPRLAGQGYEQYF
.,TRBV11-2,.,TRBJ1-3,CASSFSGAGNTIYF
.,TRBV7-2,TRBD1,TRBJ1-5,CASSHRTGGDQPQHF
.,TRBV6-5,TRBD2,TRBJ2-3,CASSSGGSADTQYF
.,TRBV18,.,TRBJ1-1,CASSPVAGRLTEAFF
.,TRBV11-1,TRBD1,TRBJ2-1,CASSPGQGVWEQFF
.,TRBV6-5,.,TRBJ1-4,CASSSPGGGSYEKLFF
.,TRBV7-8,TRBD1,TRBJ1-5,CASSLEGARDQPQHF
.,TRBV4-3,TRBD1,TRBJ1-2,CASSPDRGNKWDGYTF
.,TRBV4-1,TRBD1,TRBJ2-5,CASRRQGPQETQYF
.,TRBV25-1,.,TRBJ1-2,CASSDNRAMEGYTF
.,TRBV5-4,TRBD2,TRBJ2-2,CASSSLAGGIGELFF
few,TRBV9,.,TRBJ1-2,CASSPTNYGYTF
.,TRBV5-8,TRBD1,TRBJ2-7,CARPGQGAAREQYF
.,TRBV14,.,TRBJ1-1,CASSQERGTEAFF
.,TRBV2,.,TRBJ1-4,CAGGGGSNEKLFF
.,TRBV6-5,.,TRBJ2-5,CASSYEGVQETQYF
.,TRBV5-4,.,TRBJ1-2,CASSLDGAGTF
.,TRBV7-2,.,TRBJ1-3,CASSDWNSGNTIYF
.,TRBV28,.,TRBJ1-2,CASSFYVDGYTF
once,TRBV9,.,TRBJ1-1,CASSPGQGWTEAFF
.,TRBV19,TRBD2,TRBJ2-4,CARKKGLKNIQYF
.,TRBV5-4,.,TRBJ1-5,CASSLGGPNQPQHF
.,TRBV7-7,.,TRBJ2-1,CASSLGGDLDEQFF
.,TRBV6-5,.,TRBJ1-2,CASSYGGALSNYGYTF
.,TRBV18,TRBD2,TRBJ2-2,CASSPLRRAGGRGTGELFF
.,TRBV19,.,TRBJ2-7,CASSTLKGIPYEQYF
few,TRBV7-9,TRBD1,TRBJ1-1,CASSPSRTGASPEAFF
once,TRBV7-9,TRBD1,TRBJ1-4,CASSAHRGLREKLFF
.,TRBV10-3,TRBD2,TRBJ2-5,CASSSGDLQETQYF
.,TRBV6-5,TRBD1,TRBJ1-2,CASSYVRTGGGYGYTF
.,TRBV19,.,TRBJ2-1,CASSVSRDNEQFF
.,TRBV29-1,.,TRBJ1-1,CSAGGLNTEAFF
once,TRBV9,.,TRBJ2-1,CASNVVGQAYNEQFF